This T cell receptor beta chain originates from a study of control samples from healthy donors and cancer patients (dated by TCRdb to the early 2020s). CDR1 and CDR2, per the germline V gene (reference sequence), are SGHNT and YYREEE. The junction shows trimming of 4 bases on V and 1 base on J, and the gene matches do not reach 4 bases of it. From the cysteine up to the phenylalanine, the CDR3 has a length of 16 residues. CDR3 DNA is the only sequence kept; it has 48 bases, read in frame from the first base. As for this clone: What this receptor recognizes is not known. Base qualities are not recorded, but no much larger clone differs from it by a single base.

Receptors were amplified or captured by the immunoSEQ multiplex PCR assay. Entries here come from immuneACCESS through TCRdb and include only in-frame sequences with V and J called. Some clones fail to appear in such tables; in the studies checked, an unresolved V gene covers under half of the shortfall, and the cause of the remainder is unknown. This sample is represented by some 140,000 clones; just under 95% of them were singletons. The leading ten clones occupy around 11% of the sample. The receptor's source is a man aged 25 to 40 in good health. The sample was blood. The sequence links TRBV5-4 to TRBJ1-6, with 8 middle bases fitting TRBD1. The DNA sequence is TGTGCCAGCAGCCTGGACAGGGCTTCCTATAATTCACCCCTCCACTTT. This encodes CASSLDRASYNSPLHF.